This T cell receptor (beta chain) was identified during a study of blood T cell repertoires in COVID-19. The overall study: Samples of COVID-19 (acute and convalescent) were obtained from the United States, Italy and Spain. The cDNA or gDNA used as material had been derived from T cells, B-cell-depleted T cells, or PBMCs.

Seattle researchers signed up patients amid active infection and tracked them longitudinally. As processed by the authors: Using reference gene primer amplification, nucleated cell counts were estimated. The repertoire was sequenced with immunoSEQ multiplex PCR; TCRdb's copy has only in-frame clones and lacks some. V and J calls and clone size are those listed in that table; D and trimming were worked out from the DNA. The table records fewer than 300,000 clones, 80% to 90% of them present only once. In germline, CDR1 is SGHVS, CDR2 FNYEAQ. The CDR3 sequence is 12 residues long. V lost 2 bases, J lost 7 bases, and 9 bases lay in between.

Sequencing was done on a sample of peripheral blood. The origin of this receptor is a man aged 45 to 65 with COVID-19, enrolled during active disease. The chain combines TRBV7-6 with TRBJ2-7, with D hard to call. CDR3: CASSLSQLEQYF. The CDR3 bases are TGTGCCAGCAGCTTATCACAATTAGAGCAGTACTTC.